This record covers a single T cell receptor beta chain. The clone's antigen remains unknown. Base quality data are lacking; no much larger clone is found one base away. These data are taken from a study of cytomegalovirus exposure and HLA in healthy donors (dated by TCRdb to the late 2010s). About the investigation overall: In an earlier analysis of roughly 500 of the donors, 250 to 350 Gb of sequence data and 117 million unique TCR beta sequences from about 190 million T cells were reported. The aim of the study was to test whether cataloging public T cell receptors could identify signatures of past pathogen exposure. To predict cytomegalovirus infection status, the study combined high-throughput TCR immunosequencing, statistical association of individual TCRs with disease status, and machine learning. Several DR-DQ haplotypes were treated as single units for association and clustering because of strong linkage in the cohort. Among the roughly 400 genotyped donors, roughly 80% belonged to the genetic ancestry cluster associated with self-reported Caucasian donors. Donor age, sex, ethnicity and CMV serostatus were collected together with the repertoire data. Genome-wide SNP genotypes for about 60% of the roughly 700 donors were used in a later genetic analysis, which treated that subset as a discovery cohort. To decide whether each TCR beta V gene segment behaved as functional or pseudogenic, an earlier analysis of some 570 of the donors relied on high-throughput TCR beta sequencing. Typing coverage differed by locus: A, B, C, DRB1 and DQB1 were typed in roughly 620-640 donors, DQA1 in about 500, DPA1 in approximately 600, and DPB1 in roughly 450. Besides the first cohort of 666 subjects, a separate validation cohort made up of 120 different subjects was used. Class I and class II HLA loci were covered by the typing at four-digit resolution. Among roughly 400 genotyped donors of the cohort, an average of approximately 240,000 unique TCR beta nucleotide sequences were sequenced per donor, roughly 18% of them non-productive. Every discovery cohort repertoire had been produced on one sequencing platform. A later analysis re-analyzed previously published TCR beta repertoires from 550 to 700 donors and added high-resolution HLA genotyping to study TCR occurrence patterns. An early release covering some 640 HLA-typed donors comprised about 300 gigabases of sequencing data and tens of millions of unique TCR sequences. Rather than using new phenotypic data, the later analysis identified candidate immune exposures from TCR beta sequences and from how often those sequences occurred across donors. The T cell repertoires of 700 or so subjects were profiled by immunosequencing and related to cytomegalovirus serostatus. What the work shows at the level of the full study, not this receptor alone: In an earlier analysis of some 550 of the donors, most TCR beta V segments were observed in productive rearrangements about 87% or about 30% of the time, broadly matching IMGT annotations. For the cohort, immune exposure information was limited to CMV serostatus. The classifier was reported to diagnose cytomegalovirus status with high specificity and sensitivity in both the original cohort and the validation cohort. The sequencing pipeline was judged likely to have produced a cluster of highly shared sequence variants as a technical artifact. In a later analysis, TCR association rates were found to vary across HLA loci, with the most associated TCRs seen for DRB1 alleles and the fewest for HLA-C alleles. Most TCR sequences were observed very rarely across donors, whereas some public TCRs were present in many individuals. In the study, roughly 160 TCR beta chains were listed as associated with cytomegalovirus. Because counts were too low, under 20 rarely observed V segments, including chromosome 9 orphons, were left out of the earlier analysis of 500 to 650 of the donors. In a later genetic analysis, a missense DCLRE1C variant was associated with V-gene and J-gene trimming of TCR beta chains, and the association was replicated in an independent cohort. When HLA alleles, especially DR and DQ, strongly co-occurred, attributing TCR associations to individual alleles was difficult. A further reported finding was that TCR beta sequences accurately predicted the HLA-A and HLA-B alleles for most subjects in the first cohort. The cohort was sequenced for TCR beta chains only, and without alpha or paired-chain data the features that could be detected were limited. In a later analysis, HLA-associated TCR beta chains showed more clonal expansion and lower generation probabilities than non-associated chains that were equally common. A later genetic analysis reported fewer N-insertions in productive TCRs among donors in an Asian-associated ancestry cluster than the roughly 700-donor mean. At a false discovery rate of 0.05, a later analysis linked 16,000 or so TCR beta sequences to specific HLA alleles. Because HLA typing was unavailable for some donors at each locus, only the typed subset was used in association tests. In a later analysis, most CMV-associated TCR beta chains were found to appear HLA-restricted, with HLA associations seemingly driven largely by CMV exposure. A later analysis reported that several top co-occurrence clusters appeared linked to parvovirus B19, influenza, CMV and Epstein-Barr virus. The authors suggested that the approach could potentially be extended to other disease states and immunological phenotypes. In vitro tests confirmed that three of the cytomegalovirus-associated TCR beta chains recognize cytomegalovirus antigens. Roughly uniform sequencing depth across donors was assumed in presence/absence analyses, although this assumption may not hold. Linkage disequilibrium might explain the correlated functional status among segregating V segments, but an unknown experimental factor could not be excluded. Some IMGT-functional V segments, including TRBV6-2 and TRBV6-3, could not be told apart with the 87-base-pair reads, so those segments were excluded.

The cohort comprised fewer than 700 healthy bone marrow donors. At the time of sampling, every cohort member was nominally healthy, though immune exposures that went unrecorded were likely present. The donor tested CMV seropositive, placing the donor among the approximately 290 seropositive members of the cohort. A peripheral blood sample was collected from each donor, and TCR beta sequencing was performed on peripheral blood mononuclear cells. Genomic DNA extraction from the blood cell samples was performed with the Qiagen DNeasy Blood Extraction Kit. The library was produced with the immunoSEQ multiplex PCR assay. For the multiplex PCR, a mixture combining 60 forward primers for TCR Vbeta segments and 13 reverse primers for TCR Jbeta segments was used. The CDR3 region of rearranged TCR beta genes was amplified from genomic DNA by a multiplex PCR assay. Amplified TCR beta libraries were sequenced as 87-base-pair reads on the Illumina HiSeq System. In the original analysis: A later analysis tallied 80 million to 95 million unique TCR beta chains across the 600 to 700 repertoires, and around 12 million of those chains were shared by two or more donors. To remove PCR and sequencing errors, raw reads were error-corrected and collapsed into unique sequences using a nearest-neighbor algorithm that merged closely related sequences. V, D and J gene segments were assigned by aligning CDR3 sequences to IMGT reference sequences. For a sequence to be retained, a match of at least six nucleotides to both a V gene segment and a J gene segment was required. A rearrangement counted as productive if the CDR3 had no stop codons and remained in frame with V and J, and every other rearrangement counted as non-productive. Following IMGT convention, CDR3 was defined as the stretch from the second conserved V-encoded cysteine to the conserved J-encoded phenylalanine. The earlier analysis of a few hundred of the donors excluded any sequence lacking an unambiguous match to a single V gene segment. An earlier analysis of 587 of the donors classified V segments as functional when productive rearrangements were above 56.7% and as segregating when the standard deviation between donors was above 5%. A statistical classification framework was built to diagnose cytomegalovirus status from the catalog of TCR beta chain sequences. In a later analysis, TCR nucleotide sequences were compared against IMGT/GENE-DB human TR gene sequences so that V and J genes could be assigned. The TCRdist pipeline was used in a later analysis to assign CDR3 sequences and most-parsimonious VDJ recombination scenarios. In a later analysis, every TCR beta chain was defined by the combination of its CDR3 amino acid sequence and its V-gene family, and reads without a unique V-gene family were dropped. In a later analysis, nearly 600 highly shared, low-generation-probability nucleotide sequences were removed to address suspected cross-contamination and a sequencing artifact. For each public chain, a later analysis derived a clonal expansion index from normalized ranks of inferred template counts within each repertoire. In a later analysis, generation probabilities were computed with a VDJ recombination model fitted to out-of-frame rearrangements, and the resulting probabilities were checked against IGoR. Hypergeometric tests were used in a later analysis to score TCR-TCR, TCR-HLA and TCR-CMV co-occurrence, with a repertoire-size bias correction applied to the TCR pairs. In a later analysis, false discovery rates were estimated by permuting HLA or CMV assignments 20 times. A later analysis grouped co-occurring TCRs with DBSCAN, adding TCRdist sequence similarity when clustering within HLA-allele-positive subsets. Repertoires with fewer than 30,000 or more than 120,000 public chains were left out of co-occurrence clustering, as were several repertoires with anomalous nucleotide sharing. TCRdb carries this immuneACCESS record with in-frame sequences only. Its versions omit some clonotypes, under half of them owing to an unresolved V gene in the studies checked, with the rest unexplained. That table gives V, J and clone size, and the DNA gave D and trimming. The sample table lists 210,000 or so clones, over 75% of them with a count of one. The ten largest make up about 10% of the sample.

CDR1 and CDR2, per the germline V gene (reference sequence), are LNHDA and SQIVND. Including cysteine and phenylalanine, the CDR3 has 14 amino acids. Just the 42-base CDR3 DNA is kept, in frame starting at base 1. The junction shows trimming of 6 bases on V and 1 base on J, and the gene matches do not reach 4 bases of it. The sequence was obtained from a woman aged 50 to 60 in good health and CMV-seropositive. This chain is built from TRBV19 and TRBJ2-3, and TRBD2 matches 7 of the central bases. The specimen sequenced was PBMCs. The CDR3 corresponds to CASRPGGRTDTQYF. In nucleotide form, the sequence is TGTGCCAGTAGACCGGGGGGACGCACAGATACGCAGTATTTT. With all but the CDR3 taken from the reference TRBV19 and TRBJ2-3 genes, the full variable domain is: DGGITQSPKYLFRKEGQNVTLSCEQNLNHDAMYWYRQDPGQGLRLIYYSQIVNDFQKGDIAEGYSVSREKKESFPLTVTSAQKNPTAFYLCASRPGGRTDTQYFGPGTRLTVL.